This is a list of T cell receptor beta chains from one sample in a study of blood T cell repertoires in COVID-19. The data were produced by immunoSEQ multiplex PCR, yet TCRdb's version contains in-frame clones alone and is incomplete. The sample has around 95,000 clones, less than 95% seen once; the top ten hold around 5.1%. The sample consisted of peripheral blood. The receptors stem from a man aged 45-65 years with acute or convalescent COVID-19. Both conserved end residues are trimmed from each CDR3. The order of the fields is J gene, V gene, CDR3 protein.

TRBJ1-1,TRBV7-9,ASTQEGTGDEAF
TRBJ1-3,TRBV30,AWSASSGNTIY
TRBJ2-1,TRBV5-1,ASSFLAGVLNEQF
TRBJ1-1,TRBV9,ASSLQGNTEAF
TRBJ1-2,TRBV19,ASSLIGAGANYGYT
TRBJ2-7,TRBV7-9,ASSPLGSYEQY
TRBJ1-2,TRBV27,ARNYGYT
TRBJ1-1,TRBV4-3,ASSPHGNTEAF
TRBJ1-6,TRBV7-2,ASSSKTGGNSPLH
TRBJ2-7,TRBV24-1,ATSDSLHSQSRSGRLYEQY
TRBJ1-2,TRBV6-5,ASSYGAGYGYT
TRBJ1-1,TRBV27,ASSLFRDRTGAF
TRBJ2-2,TRBV11-2,ASSLIQVNTGELF
TRBJ1-2,TRBV27,ASSRQASLGGYT
TRBJ2-3,TRBV7-6,ASSATTSFTDTQY
TRBJ2-3,TRBV6-4,ASSERASDTQY
TRBJ2-1,TRBV11-2,ASSHQGGGTKNNEQF
TRBJ2-1,TRBV11-2,ASSLAGPSLGEQF
TRBJ2-5,TRBV7-6,ASSFLSVGETQY
TRBJ1-3,TRBV9,ASSTTGNTIY
TRBJ1-2,TRBV10-2,ASSETQVGNYGYT
TRBJ2-7,TRBV4-1,ASSTRASGYEQY
TRBJ2-7,TRBV3-1/TRBV3-2,ASSQVQGAGQY
TRBJ2-5,TRBV15,ATSRDINRESTTQY
TRBJ1-1,TRBV18,ASSPGDSNTEAF
TRBJ2-7,TRBV29-1,SVGQSDEQY
TRBJ2-2,TRBV6-2/TRBV6-3,ASSPELAGWSGELF
TRBJ1-1,TRBV6-5,ASRIRMNTEAF
TRBJ2-7,TRBV19,ASSTQRTGGYEQY
TRBJ2-5,TRBV19,ASSPQGRYISETQY
TRBJ1-2,TRBV15,ATSLGGTGGFYGYT
TRBJ1-1,TRBV6-5,ASRGTQGAEAF
TRBJ2-1,TRBV24-1,ATSDYPGRSYNEQF
TRBJ1-1,TRBV19,ASSAGVNTEAF
TRBJ1-6,TRBV4-3,ASSQDSGTLYNSPLH
TRBJ2-7,TRBV19,ASSISGGSSYEQY
TRBJ1-5,TRBV10-2,ASSNRNQPQH
TRBJ1-1,TRBV6-2/TRBV6-3,ASTPGTTGGGTEAF
TRBJ1-2,TRBV18,ASSPTTGGNYGYT
TRBJ2-3,TRBV11-3,ASSLRTSADTQY
TRBJ2-1,TRBV6-6,ASSLQGRYYNEQF
TRBJ2-5,TRBV30,AWSRTGRQETQY
TRBJ1-5,TRBV9,ASTVGERQPQH
TRBJ2-7,TRBV12-5,ASGADNYEQY
TRBJ2-5,TRBV29-1,SVDNTQETQY
TRBJ2-6,TRBV6-4,ASSEYDTGTGCGGANVLT
TRBJ1-1,TRBV19,ASSIAASGGTEAF
TRBJ2-1,TRBV21-1,ASSFRTGSSYNEQF
TRBJ1-5,TRBV10-3,AINRDSNQPQH
TRBJ1-5,TRBV7-6,ASSSDRNQPQH
TRBJ1-4,TRBV5-6,ASSMGQVVEEKLF
TRBJ2-2,TRBV6-5,ASSYRGTSGTGELF
TRBJ2-7,TRBV12-3/TRBV12-4,ASSQTSLEQY
TRBJ1-3,TRBV5-1,ASSLSSTAGNTIY
TRBJ2-1,TRBV7-8,ASSSGLAGGSYNEQF
TRBJ2-7,TRBV3-1/TRBV3-2,ASSPRQSSYEQY
TRBJ2-1,TRBV7-2,ASGLTSGSNEQF